These T cell receptor beta chains were read from a single sample in a study of radiotherapy plus CTLA-4 blockade in lung cancer. The assay was immunoSEQ multiplex PCR, and TCRdb's table has in-frame clones only and misses some. The sample holds about 120,000 clones, 90% seen once. The specimen comprised peripheral blood, sampled from a patient treated with radiotherapy plus ipilimumab. The receptors here all came from a human donor with non-small cell lung cancer that progressed on radiotherapy plus ipilimumab. Both conserved end residues are part of each CDR3. A D gene is named only where the DNA matches it firmly.

>TRBJ2-3|TRBV5-6|TRBD2
CASSLGLAASTDTQYF
TGTGCCAGCAGCTTGGGGCTAGCGGCTAGCACAGATACGCAGTATTTT
>TRBJ2-3|TRBV18|TRBD2
CASSTRSPGLAGEHTQYF
TGTGCCAGCTCAACGAGGTCCCCGGGACTAGCGGGAGAACATACGCAGTATTTT
>TRBJ2-5|TRBV27|-
CASSLGETQYF
TGTGCCAGCAGTTTGGGGGAGACCCAGTACTTC
>TRBJ1-2|TRBV6-1|-
CASSPTGIDGYTF
TGTGCCAGCAGCCCTACAGGGATCGATGGCTACACCTTC
>TRBJ2-5|TRBV11-2|-
CASSSRETQYF
TGTGCCAGCAGCTCTAGGGAGACCCAGTACTTC
>TRBJ1-2|TRBV7-2|-
CASSLLTGSGYGYTF
TGTGCCAGCAGCTTACTCACGGGGAGTGGCTATGGCTACACCTTC
>TRBJ2-1|TRBV6-5|TRBD2
CASSYGGVGDNEQFF
TGTGCCAGCAGTTACGGGGGGGTGGGAGACAATGAGCAGTTCTTC
>TRBJ2-7|TRBV30|-
CAWARGSEQYF
TGTGCCTGGGCACGGGGCAGCGAGCAGTACTTC
>TRBJ2-1|TRBV29-1|TRBD2
CSVKGTSGQAHSYNEQFF
TGCAGCGTCAAGGGGACTAGCGGGCAAGCTCACTCCTACAATGAGCAGTTCTTC
>TRBJ1-3|TRBV9|-
CASSLQVSGNTIYF
TGTGCCAGCAGCCTTCAGGTCTCTGGAAACACCATATATTTT
>TRBJ1-1|TRBV18|-
CASSPQFGGPPHTEAFF
TGTGCCAGCTCACCACAGTTCGGGGGTCCGCCGCACACTGAAGCTTTCTTT